These T cell receptor beta chains were read from a single sample in a study of T cells in Graves' hyperthyroidism and ophthalmopathy. TCRdb independently ran MiXCR on the multiplex PCR reads; one entry per CDR3 protein. The sample holds 700,000 or so distinct CDR3 sequences, 16% seen once. Material for sequencing was blood. These receptors all come from a man younger than 35 with Graves' hyperthyroidism. Each CDR3 is given with its conserved first and last residue. D genes are given only for firm matches. For some rows the clone size is stated as once, few or many, or as a class when expanded; others skip it.

clone_size j_call d_call v_call cdr3_aa cdr3_nt
- TRBJ1-4 TRBD1 TRBV6-1 CASASNRGEKLFF TGTGCCAGCGCCTCCAACAGGGGTGAAAAACTGTTTTTT
- TRBJ2-5 TRBD2 TRBV12-5 CASGLVRGTSGGGGETQYF TGTGCTAGTGGTTTGGTACGAGGGACTAGCGGGGGGGGGGGAGAGACCCAGTACTTC
- TRBJ2-1 TRBD1 TRBV7-2 CASSYPLTSYRGRSYNEQFF TGTGCCAGCAGCTACCCCCTAACCAGCTACAGGGGCCGCTCCTACAATGAGCAGTTCTTC
- TRBJ2-7 TRBD1 TRBV29-1 CSVEGQGVGEQYF TGCAGCGTTGAAGGGCAGGGGGTGGGGGAGCAGTACTTC
many TRBJ2-5 - TRBV6-1 CASSSLAQIETQYF TGTGCCAGCAGTTCCCTAGCGCAGATAGAGACCCAGTACTTC
- TRBJ2-6 - TRBV5-8 CASRPRGLSGANVLTF TGTGCCAGCCGACCTCGAGGGTTATCTGGGGCCAACGTCCTGACTTTC
- TRBJ1-2 - TRBV12-3/TRBV12-4 CASSPGAAYGYTF TGTGCCAGCAGTCCCGGGGCAGCCTATGGCTACACCTTC
many TRBJ2-1 - TRBV2 CASNTDISYNEQFF TGTGCCAGCAATACGGATATCTCCTACAATGAGCAGTTCTTC
few TRBJ1-2 - TRBV7-9 CASSLVVSTGYGYTF TGTGCCAGCAGCTTAGTAGTATCAACCGGGTATGGCTACACCTTC
- TRBJ2-4 - TRBV6-1 CASSQVNSLAKNIQYF TGTGCCAGCAGCCAAGTCAATTCTCTAGCCAAAAACATTCAGTACTTC
few TRBJ2-1 - TRBV9 CASSVRGQGRNEQFF TGTGCCAGCAGCGTCCGGGGTCAGGGGCGGAATGAGCAGTTCTTC
- TRBJ2-7 - TRBV19 CASSFGAYFVDEQYF TGTGCCAGTAGTTTCGGGGCCTACTTTGTCGACGAGCAGTACTTC
few TRBJ2-2 TRBD2 TRBV11-2 CASSLDFTSGRGGELFF TGTGCCAGCAGCTTAGACTTCACTAGCGGGAGAGGCGGGGAGCTGTTTTTT
- TRBJ1-1 - TRBV6-1 CASSEYWGADTEAFF TGTGCCAGCAGTGAATATTGGGGCGCGGACACTGAAGCTTTCTTT
many TRBJ2-2 TRBD2 TRBV30 CAWSTSGENTGELFF TGTGCCTGGAGTACCAGCGGGGAAAACACCGGGGAGCTGTTTTTT
many TRBJ2-7 - TRBV20-1 CSARVTENYEQYF TGCAGTGCTAGAGTGACGGAGAACTACGAGCAGTACTTC
- TRBJ1-3 - TRBV3-1 CASSQVGQTSGNTIYF TGTGCCAGCAGCCAAGTCGGACAAACCTCTGGAAACACCATATATTTT
many TRBJ2-4 - TRBV20-1 CSARGGILAKNIQYF TGCAGTGCTAGAGGGGGGATTTTAGCCAAAAACATTCAGTACTTC
- TRBJ2-3 - TRBV7-3 CASSLRGGKTDTQYF TGTGCCAGCAGCTTAAGGGGCGGGAAAACAGATACGCAGTATTTT
many TRBJ2-5 - TRBV29-1 CSVAIRGEETQYF TGCAGCGTCGCAATAAGGGGAGAGGAGACCCAGTACTTC
many TRBJ1-1 - TRBV28 CASSFLGGVGTEAFF TGTGCCAGCAGTTTCCTAGGGGGGGTCGGGACTGAAGCTTTCTTT
- TRBJ2-2 - TRBV29-1 CSVYTGELFF TGCAGCGTTTACACCGGGGAGCTGTTTTTT
many TRBJ2-7 TRBD1 TRBV20-1 CSGDSSYEQYF TGCAGTGGGGACAGCTCCTACGAGCAGTACTTC
few TRBJ2-1 TRBD2 TRBV9 CASSFAGLAGGSSYNEQFF TGTGCCAGCAGCTTCGCGGGACTAGCGGGTGGGAGCTCCTACAATGAGCAGTTCTTC
- TRBJ2-5 - TRBV14 CASSMTRQETQYF TGTGCCAGCAGCATGACAAGACAAGAGACCCAGTACTTC
- TRBJ2-5 TRBD2 TRBV7-2 CASSYPGRLAGGRSRETQYF TGTGCCAGCAGCTACCCCGGGAGACTAGCGGGAGGGAGGAGCCGTGAGACCCAGTACTTC
- TRBJ1-1 - TRBV28 CASSFWRGGTEAFF TGTGCCAGCAGTTTTTGGAGGGGAGGCACTGAAGCTTTCTTT
- TRBJ2-1 - TRBV7-2 CASSKGGTEQFF TGTGCCAGCAGCAAAGGGGGGACAGAGCAGTTCTTC
few TRBJ2-3 TRBD2 TRBV10-1 CASSESTSGGSTDTQYF TGCGCCAGCAGTGAGTCGACTAGCGGGGGTAGCACAGATACGCAGTATTTT
many TRBJ2-7 - TRBV10-3 CAISEDEGIPSEQYF TGTGCCATCAGTGAGGACGAAGGGATCCCCTCCGAGCAGTACTTC
few TRBJ2-5 TRBD2 TRBV20-1 CSALAGKETQYF TGCAGTGCCCTAGCGGGAAAGGAGACCCAGTACTTC
many TRBJ1-5 - TRBV28 CASSLWARKKRDQPQHF TGTGCCAGCAGTTTATGGGCCAGGAAAAAGAGAGATCAGCCCCAGCATTTT
few TRBJ1-6 - TRBV28 CASSLWRDHTGSPLHF TGTGCCAGCAGTTTATGGAGGGACCACACGGGATCACCCCTCCACTTT
- TRBJ2-6 - TRBV28 CASSLQRYSGANVLTF TGTGCCAGCAGCCTACAGCGCTACTCTGGGGCCAACGTCCTGACTTTC
many TRBJ1-1 - TRBV5-6 CASSLDRGGTEAFF TGTGCCAGCAGCTTAGATCGAGGGGGCACTGAAGCTTTCTTT
few TRBJ1-3 - TRBV2 CASRGSFSGNTIYF TGTGCCAGCAGGGGGTCTTTCTCTGGAAACACCATATATTTT
few TRBJ1-4 - TRBV10-3 CATGTGNEKLFF TGTGCCACCGGGACGGGGAATGAAAAACTGTTTTTT
- TRBJ2-1 - TRBV6-2/TRBV6-3 CASIMAGGSYNEQFF TGTGCCAGCATAATGGCCGGGGGATCCTACAATGAGCAGTTCTTC
- TRBJ2-2 TRBD2 TRBV4-1 CASSQDQRVAGAGELFF TGCGCCAGCAGCCAAGATCAGAGGGTAGCGGGAGCCGGGGAGCTGTTTTTT
many TRBJ2-7 TRBD1 TRBV28 CASSTRGLEQYF TGTGCCAGCAGTACCAGGGGGCTCGAGCAGTACTTC
- TRBJ2-4 - TRBV3-1 CASSQGPPTAKNIQYF TGTGCCAGCAGCCAGGGGCCCCCGACAGCTAAAAACATTCAGTACTTC
few TRBJ2-1 TRBD2 TRBV7-9 CASSTLLAGAVNEQFF TGTGCCAGCAGCACCCTACTAGCGGGAGCGGTTAATGAGCAGTTCTTC
many TRBJ2-1 - TRBV28 CASSPTRLGGNEQFF TGTGCCAGCAGCCCTACCCGCTTGGGCGGCAATGAGCAGTTCTTC
- TRBJ2-1 - TRBV30 CAWSDALTEQFF TGTGCCTGGAGTGACGCACTCACTGAGCAGTTCTTC
few TRBJ2-1 TRBD2 TRBV7-2 CASSFLGSGSPLTSYNEQFF TGTGCCAGCAGCTTCCTGGGTAGCGGGAGTCCTTTAACTTCCTACAATGAGCAGTTCTTC
few TRBJ1-1 - TRBV29-1 CSGDSLPGGTEAFF TGCAGCGGAGACAGTCTTCCGGGAGGTACTGAAGCTTTCTTT
few TRBJ2-7 - TRBV30 CAWSELYEQYF TGTGCCTGGAGTGAACTTTACGAGCAGTACTTC
many TRBJ2-1 - TRBV27 CASQSRAEQFF TGTGCCAGCCAAAGTCGCGCCGAGCAGTTCTTC
- TRBJ2-3 - TRBV12-3/TRBV12-4 CASSLAWGTDTQYF TGTGCCAGCAGTTTAGCATGGGGCACAGATACGCAGTATTTT